The 7 T cell receptor beta chains reported below all come from one sample, sequenced in a study of PD-1 blockade in classical Hodgkin lymphoma. Time point given: cycle 4 day 1 (C4D1), after 6 weeks of nivolumab. Every one of the patients relapsed after autologous stem cell transplantation (brentuximab vedotin exposure was variable). Generated by immunoSEQ multiplex PCR, the TCRdb table keeps only in-frame clones and is missing some. Of roughly 90,000 clones listed, around 80% are singletons. The specimen comprised peripheral blood mononuclear cells (PBMCs), sampled before the fourth cycle of nivolumab. These receptor sequences come from a human donor with classical Hodgkin lymphoma.

This chain links TRBV10-2 with TRBJ2-7; TRBD2 is a possible D gene (5 bases). CDR3 size: 14 residues. Per the germline V gene, CDR1 is WSHSY and CDR2 is SAAADI. V was trimmed by 4 bases and J by 1 base, leaving 11 bases between them. The CDR3 sequence is CASSVVSGSYEQYF. The CDR3 DNA reads TGCGCCAGCAGTGTCGTGAGCGGATCCTACGAGCAGTACTTC.

The V and J genes are TRBV4-1 and TRBJ2-3; D gene uncertain. Germline-derived CDR1 and CDR2 are MGHRA and YSYEKL. CDR3 length equals 14 residues. V shed 0 bases and J shed 2 bases, with 6 bases lying between them. The CDR3: CASSQDHPTDTQYF. CDR3 coding DNA: TGCGCCAGCAGCCAAGATCACCCCACAGATACGCAGTATTTT.

This clone was observed a few times. The chain combines TRBV2 with TRBJ1-1; tentatively, D is TRBD1 (5 bases). In germline, CDR1 is SNHLY, CDR2 FYNNEI. This CDR3 contains 11 residues. Trimming removed 8 bases from V and 3 bases from J, with 7 bases in between. The CDR3 DNA reads TGTGCCAGCGGGGGGTACACTGAAGCTTTCTTT. Encoded protein: CASGGYTEAFF.

V gene TRBV7-2 combines with J gene TRBJ2-1; D gene uncertain. Trimming shortened V by 10 bases and J by 4 bases, and 17 bases separated the two germline ends. The V gene's germline CDR1 is SGHTA and CDR2 FQGNSA. The CDR3 totals 14 residues. The CDR3 loop reads CATDSGGLYNEQFF. CDR3 DNA sequence: TGTGCCACCGATTCGGGCGGTTTGTACAATGAGCAGTTCTTC.

The V and J genes are TRBV7-8 and TRBJ2-5, with a possible D match to TRBD1 (6 bases). Germline CDR1 and CDR2: SGHVS and FQNEAQ. CDR3 length: 13 residues. V lost 7 bases, J lost 4 bases, and 13 bases lay in between. CDR3 sequence: CASNQWTVETQYF. The CDR3 bases are TGTGCCAGCAACCAATGGACAGTAGAGACCCAGTACTTC.

The chain has TRBV15 and TRBJ1-5, with TRBD1 matching 7 bases. The CDR3 loop spans 14 amino acids. CDR1 and CDR2 from the germline V gene are LNHNV and YYDKDF (reference sequence). V trimming: 1 base; J trimming: 8 bases; junction bases outside the gene matches: 5. This CDR3 is CATSRGQGEEPQHF. In DNA, the CDR3 is TGTGCCACCAGCAGAGGACAGGGCGAGGAGCCCCAGCATTTT.

The chain joins TRBV5-6 to TRBJ1-1; possible D gene TRBD1, 5 bases. CDR1 and CDR2 (germline): SGHDT, YYEEEE. V was shortened by 0 bases and J by 9 bases, with 12 bases between the two germline ends. The CDR3 spans 13 residues. The CDR3 loop reads CASSLVGRAQAFF. In DNA form, the CDR3 reads TGTGCCAGCAGCTTGGTGGGCAGGGCCCAAGCTTTCTTT.